The rows below give T cell receptor beta chains drawn from one sample of a study of blood T cells in healthy people across ages. TCRdb fed the 5' RACE reads into MiXCR, producing one record per CDR3 protein. The table has 1.2 million to 1.5 million distinct CDR3 sequences, approximately 38% seen once. Source material: blood. These receptors originate from a woman aged 18-29 years in good health. The CDR3 runs from the conserved cysteine through the conserved F or W. Each record gives: V gene, J gene, clone size, D gene, CDR3 DNA, CDR3 protein. A D gene is named only where the DNA matches it firmly. Only part of the rows carry a size: once, few, many, or a class if the clone is expanded.

>TRBV5-1|TRBJ2-5|.|TRBD1
TGCGCCAGCAGCCTCACTCGACAGGGGTCCCTGGAAGAGACCCAGTACTTC
CASSLTRQGSLEETQYF
>TRBV29-1|TRBJ1-2|.|.
TGCAGCGTTGCCTTGGGAACTAACTATGGCTACACCTTC
CSVALGTNYGYTF
>TRBV12-3/TRBV12-4|TRBJ1-2|.|.
TGTGCCAGCATTCCTGCCACAGAGACCTATGGCTACACCTTC
CASIPATETYGYTF
>TRBV10-3|TRBJ1-5|.|TRBD1
TGTGCCATCAGTGTTACCAACGGGACAGGGACTCAGCCCCAGCATTTT
CAISVTNGTGTQPQHF
>TRBV24-1|TRBJ2-3|.|TRBD2
TGTGCCACCAGTAAACTAGCGGGAGTTCGAGATACGCAGTATTTT
CATSKLAGVRDTQYF
>TRBV4-1|TRBJ1-1|.|.
TGCGCCAGCAGCAACCCGGGGGCGACTGAAGCTTTCTTT
CASSNPGATEAFF
>TRBV20-1|TRBJ1-1|few|.
TGCAGTGCTAGTGACAGAACAACTGAAGCTTTCTTT
CSASDRTTEAFF
>TRBV10-1|TRBJ2-1|.|TRBD2
TGCGCCAGCAGTCGGACTAGCGGGGTGAACAATGAGCAGTTCTTC
CASSRTSGVNNEQFF
>TRBV30|TRBJ1-2|few|.
TGTGCCTGGAGTAGAGGGAACTATGGCTACACCTTC
CAWSRGNYGYTF
>TRBV6-5|TRBJ2-7|few|TRBD2
TGTGCCAGCAGTTACTATAGCGGGGGTTACGAGCAGTACTTC
CASSYYSGGYEQYF
>TRBV15|TRBJ2-5|few|.
TGTGCCACCAGCTTTGGGCCGGACAAAGAGACCCAGTACTTC
CATSFGPDKETQYF
>TRBV9|TRBJ2-1|.|TRBD2
TGTACCAGTACCCTAGCGGCGAGCTCCTACAATGAGCAGTTCTTC
CTSTLAASSYNEQFF
>TRBV5-1|TRBJ2-2|.|TRBD1
TGCGCCAGCAGTCGAGCCATTCCGGGACAGGGGAGGACTGGGGAGCTGTTTTTT
CASSRAIPGQGRTGELFF
>TRBV7-2|TRBJ1-2|many|.
TGTGCCAGCAGCTTAGTAAGGGGTGACGGCTACACCTTC
CASSLVRGDGYTF
>TRBV3-1|TRBJ2-5|.|.
TGTGCCAGCAGCGGAGGAGTGGTTTACCAAGAGACCCAGTACTTC
CASSGGVVYQETQYF
>TRBV20-1|TRBJ2-3|.|.
TGCAGTGCTAGGGACTCCACAGGTACGCAGTATTTT
CSARDSTGTQYF
>TRBV20-1|TRBJ2-5|few|TRBD2
TGCAGTGCTAGTAAAGGGACTAGCGGGAATATAAAAGAGACCCAGTACTTC
CSASKGTSGNIKETQYF
>TRBV24-1|TRBJ1-2|.|.
TGTGCCACCAGTTATAACTCGAGGATTCTCGGACAGTGTTGGGGCTACACCTTC
CATSYNSRILGQCWGYTF
>TRBV29-1|TRBJ2-1|.|.
TGCAGCGCCGGAGGATTGGCGGAGCACTCCTACAATGAGCAGTTCTTC
CSAGGLAEHSYNEQFF
>TRBV12-3/TRBV12-4|TRBJ2-5|.|.
TGTGCCAGCAGTGACTCCGGGGCGGGCCACAAAGAGACCCAGTACTTC
CASSDSGAGHKETQYF
>TRBV29-1|TRBJ2-3|few|.
TGCAGCGTTGAGGCAGGGACCACAGATACGCAGTATTTT
CSVEAGTTDTQYF
>TRBV5-1|TRBJ2-3|.|.
TGCGCCAGCAGCCTAGACCCTTATACGCAGTATTTT
CASSLDPYTQYF
>TRBV5-1|TRBJ1-1|.|TRBD1
TGCGCCAGCGGACAGGGAGGAGAAGCTTTCTTT
CASGQGGEAFF
>TRBV2|TRBJ2-5|.|TRBD2
TGTGCCACCCTAGCGGGTGCCCAGACCCAGTACTTC
CATLAGAQTQYF
>TRBV27|TRBJ2-5|few|TRBD1
TGTGCCAGCAGCCGGGGGACAGGGATTACTTACCAAGAGACCCAGTACTTC
CASSRGTGITYQETQYF
>TRBV4-2|TRBJ2-6|.|TRBD1
TGTGCCAGCAGCCAGGGTACCGGGACAGTAGGACCATCTGGGGCCAACGTCCTGACTTTC
CASSQGTGTVGPSGANVLTF
>TRBV12-3/TRBV12-4|TRBJ2-3|.|.
TGTGCCAGCAGTTTCGGTCTGGGGGAGGCCCCGACAGATACGCAGTATTTT
CASSFGLGEAPTDTQYF
>TRBV10-3|TRBJ1-1|.|.
TGTGCCATCAGAACCAGGGCCATGGACACTGAAGCTTTCTTT
CAIRTRAMDTEAFF
>TRBV6-1|TRBJ1-6|.|.
TGTGCCAGCAGTGGGTACAGGGAAAATTCACCCCTCCACTTT
CASSGYRENSPLHF
>TRBV25-1|TRBJ2-7|few|.
TGTGCCAGCAGTGGTTCAGGGATCGAGCAGTACTTC
CASSGSGIEQYF
>TRBV6-6|TRBJ2-7|few|.
TGTGCCAGCGGTCCGTCCCCTTCAGACGAGCAGTACTTC
CASGPSPSDEQYF
>TRBV29-1|TRBJ1-1|few|.
TGCAGCGTTGACCCGGGCGTGACTGAAGCTTTCTTT
CSVDPGVTEAFF
>TRBV6-2/TRBV6-3|TRBJ2-7|few|.
TGTGCCAGCGCGCTCGGGAACTACGAGCAGTACTTC
CASALGNYEQYF
>TRBV20-1|TRBJ1-5|once|.
TGCAGTGCTAGAAAAACAGGACCAAGCAATCAGCCCCAGCATTTT
CSARKTGPSNQPQHF
>TRBV5-1|TRBJ2-3|.|TRBD1
TGCGCCAGCAGCCCGAACAGGGGCACCACAGATACGCAGTATTTT
CASSPNRGTTDTQYF
>TRBV5-1|TRBJ2-1|.|TRBD1
TGCGCCAGCAGCCGTCTCGGGACAGGGGGCCACGAGCAGTTCTTC
CASSRLGTGGHEQFF
>TRBV21-1|TRBJ1-5|.|.
TGTGCCAGCAGCAAAACAGGGGAGGGCAATCAGCCCCAGCATTTT
CASSKTGEGNQPQHF
>TRBV6-5|TRBJ2-1|.|TRBD2
TGTGCCAGCAGTCCTTCTCTAGCGGGAGTATTCAGACAGTTCTTC
CASSPSLAGVFRQFF
>TRBV11-2|TRBJ2-7|.|TRBD2
TGTGCCAGCAGCTTAGGGACCGGGACTAGCAGCTACGAGCAGTACTTC
CASSLGTGTSSYEQYF
>TRBV4-1|TRBJ2-2|.|TRBD2
TGCGCCAGCAGCCAAGGGGCTGGGGGGGGCACCGGGGAGCTGTTTTTT
CASSQGAGGGTGELFF
>TRBV7-2|TRBJ2-1|.|TRBD2
TGTGCCAGCAGCACCGGGACTAGCTCCTACAATGAGCAGTTCTTC
CASSTGTSSYNEQFF
>TRBV29-1|TRBJ2-1|many|.
TGCAGCGTTGAAGAACTAGGGAATGAGCAGTTCTTC
CSVEELGNEQFF
>TRBV2|TRBJ2-4|once|TRBD2
TGTGCCAGCGGTGGGCGGGGGAGTGGGAACATTCAGTACTTC
CASGGRGSGNIQYF
>TRBV4-1|TRBJ2-1|many|.
TGCGCCAGCAGCCAGCCGCTAGCGCATAGAAAGGATGCCAATGAGCAGTTCTTC
CASSQPLAHRKDANEQFF
>TRBV21-1|TRBJ2-3|.|.
TGTGCCAGCAGCAAACCGGCCTTGGATACGCAGTATTTT
CASSKPALDTQYF
>TRBV11-2|TRBJ2-7|.|.
TGTGCCAGCACCCCAGGAGCGGCCCAGACCGCCGTCTACGAGCAGTACTTC
CASTPGAAQTAVYEQYF